The sequence of this TCR beta chain was determined in a study of cytomegalovirus exposure and HLA in healthy donors. The PCR ran on 60 Vbeta and 13 Jbeta primers. The method was immunoSEQ multiplex PCR; TCRdb's version includes in-frame clones alone and lacks a portion of them. Seen here are some 110,000 clones, 10% observed once, and the top ten hold 5.8%. Trimming removed 5 bases at V and 8 bases at J, with 18 bases between. This CDR3 contains 15 residues. Germline CDR1 MNHNY, CDR2 SVGAGI (reference sequence). This clone was observed a few times. Sequenced input: PBMCs. The V call is TRBV6-6, the J call TRBJ1-4; a weak D match, TRBD1 (6 bases). This clonotype was obtained from a man aged 35 to 55 in good health and CMV-seropositive. CDR3 residues: CASSPDRLEREKLFF. The CDR3 bases are TGTGCCAGCAGTCCTGACAGGCTCGAAAGGGAAAAACTGTTTTTT.